Listed below are T cell receptor beta chains from one sample, sequenced in a study of early T cells in non-severe SARS-CoV-2 infection. TCRdb reanalysed the 5' RACE reads using MiXCR and keeps one entry per CDR3 protein. The sample consists of about 110,000 distinct CDR3 sequences, 9% to 14% of them appearing once. Material: whole blood. The receptor source for this set is an adult who was a healthcare worker with PCR-confirmed SARS-CoV-2 infection or an uninfected control (not recorded which). The CDR3 runs from the conserved cysteine through the conserved F or W. A D gene is named only where the DNA matches it firmly. The size entry is marked missing in some rows and otherwise reads once, few, many or a size class.

D,size,V,J,DNA,CDR3
.,few,TRBV19,TRBJ2-5,TGTGCCAGTAGTGGTCGGGGACATGCGGCCCTGAATGCGGAGACCCAGTACTTC,CASSGRGHAALNAETQYF
.,.,TRBV29-1,TRBJ1-1,TGCAGCGTTCTGACCTTGAACACTGAAGCTTTCTTT,CSVLTLNTEAFF
.,many,TRBV20-1,TRBJ1-3,TGCAGTGCAAGAGCTAGCCCTGGAAACACCATATATTTT,CSARASPGNTIYF
.,.,TRBV12-3/TRBV12-4,TRBJ1-4,TGTGCCAGCAGTTTACGCCACAGTAATGAAAAACTGTTTTTT,CASSLRHSNEKLFF
TRBD1,few,TRBV19,TRBJ2-5,TGTGCCAGTAGTATAGTCACAGGGGGTAGAGAGACCCAGTACTTC,CASSIVTGGRETQYF
TRBD2,many,TRBV27,TRBJ2-4,TGTGCCAGCAGATCATCCGCACAGCGGGAAGACATTCAGTACTTC,CASRSSAQREDIQYF
.,few,TRBV28,TRBJ1-5,TGTGCCAGCAGTTTAATAGGGGCGGGCAATCAGCCCCAGCATTTT,CASSLIGAGNQPQHF
.,.,TRBV6-5,TRBJ2-3,TGTGCCAGCAGTTACTCAGACCAAACCACAGATACGCAGTATTTT,CASSYSDQTTDTQYF
.,many,TRBV6-5,TRBJ2-1,TGTGCCAGCAGTTACTCCCGGACAGTCCCTCTGGGGGGGCAGTTCTTC,CASSYSRTVPLGGQFF
.,few,TRBV5-5,TRBJ2-5,TGTGCCAGCAGCTACGGACAAGCCCAAGAGACCCAGTACTTC,CASSYGQAQETQYF
.,.,TRBV12-3/TRBV12-4,TRBJ1-1,TGTGCCAGCAGTTTAGGGGGGGAAAAATGGAACACTGAAGCTTTCTTT,CASSLGGEKWNTEAFF
TRBD1,many,TRBV18,TRBJ2-5,TGTGCCAGCTCACCCCTCAACAGGGGCCAAGAGACCCAGTACTTC,CASSPLNRGQETQYF
TRBD2,few,TRBV13,TRBJ2-3,TGTGCCAGCAGTGGGAGGGGACCTACAGATACGCAGTATTTT,CASSGRGPTDTQYF
TRBD1,few,TRBV18,TRBJ1-3,TGTGCCAGCTCACCACGAATCGGACAGGGGGCCCCTAAGAGCTCTGGAAACACCATATATTTT,CASSPRIGQGAPKSSGNTIYF
.,.,TRBV7-2,TRBJ1-4,TGTGCCAGCAGCCCCGAGGGGGGTTATGGTGAAAAACTGTTTTTT,CASSPEGGYGEKLFF
.,.,TRBV12-3/TRBV12-4,TRBJ1-2,TGTGCCAGCTACTTTGGGGTGGTGGGCAGTCTTACCCTCAACTATGGCTACACCTTC,CASYFGVVGSLTLNYGYTF
.,.,TRBV6-5,TRBJ1-1,TGTGCCAGCACCACAAGGGACGGTCTGAACACTGAAGCTTTCTTT,CASTTRDGLNTEAFF
.,.,TRBV5-1,TRBJ2-5,TGCGCCAGCAGCTTGGGGTGGGGAGAGACCCAGTACTTC,CASSLGWGETQYF
.,few,TRBV27,TRBJ2-3,TGTGCCAGCAGTTTTCGGGGTTCCTGGGCAGATACGCAGTATTTT,CASSFRGSWADTQYF
TRBD1,few,TRBV5-5,TRBJ1-5,TGTGCCAGCAGTCATACAGGGGGCGACCAGCCCCAGCATTTT,CASSHTGGDQPQHF